This paragraph reports one TCR beta chain. What it binds is not known. The CDR3 spans 15 residues. Germline CDR1 is LNHDA and CDR2 is SQIVND (reference sequence). The V and J ends lost 2 bases and 10 bases, in that order; junction bases with no gene match: 12. PCR involved 60 Vbeta and 13 Jbeta primers. Measured with immunoSEQ multiplex PCR; TCRdb has only the in-frame clones, and not every one. Among 150,000 or so clones listed, over 60% were seen once. The sample originates from a study of cytomegalovirus exposure and HLA in healthy donors. The wider study: The study placed around 85% of its 398 genotyped donors in the Caucasian-associated ancestry cluster.

Study-wide points: Later analysis indicated greater clonal expansion among HLA-associated TCR beta chains than among equally common other chains.

V is TRBV19 and J is TRBJ1-1; TRBD1 aligns across 8 bases. Sequenced: PBMCs. This sequence originates from a female donor in good health and CMV-seronegative. CDR3 amino acids: CASSIYRTGSRVAFF. The CDR3 DNA follows: TGTGCCAGTAGTATATACCGGACAGGGTCTCGAGTAGCTTTCTTT.